One sample yielded the 26 T cell receptor beta chains listed below, sequenced in a study of response to subunit inactivated influenza vaccine. MiXCR, run by TCRdb on the RT-PCR reads, gives a single entry per CDR3 protein. The data hold hundreds of thousands of distinct CDR3 sequences, with 15% to 17% observed a single time. The material was PBMCs from blood, obtained 11 to 12 days after vaccination. All receptors derive from a man aged 50 to 60 who received an inactivated influenza vaccine.

V gene TRBV5-5 combines with J gene TRBJ2-3; D gene ambiguous. The CDR3 is 13 residues long. CDR1 is SGHKS and CDR2 is YYEKEE in the germline V gene (reference sequence). V was cut by 6 bases and J by 2 bases, with 10 bases left in between. CDR3 in DNA: TGTGCCAGCATACCCCAAACCACAGATACGCAGTATTTT. It yields the protein CASIPQTTDTQYF.

The table lists this clonotype with a few counts. This sequence joins TRBV19 and TRBJ2-7, with D maybe TRBD1 (5 bases). The germline gives CDR1 LNHDA, CDR2 SQIVND (reference sequence). V lost 8 bases to trimming and J lost 5 bases, with 19 bases between them. The CDR3 contains 14 residues. CDR3 residues: CASGVLGTGDEQYF. CDR3 coding DNA: TGTGCCAGTGGGGTGTTGGGTACAGGAGACGAGCAGTACTTC.

This clonotype was recorded a few times. V gene TRBV29-1 combines with J gene TRBJ2-1; D is unresolved. V lost 7 bases, J lost 5 bases, and 6 bases lay in between. This CDR3 spans 10 amino acids. Germline V gene lookup returns CDR1 SQVTM and CDR2 ANQGSEA. The CDR3 nucleotides are TGCAGCGGTAGGGACAATGAGCAGTTCTTC. It yields the protein CSGRDNEQFF.

This clonotype was recorded a few times. The chain joins TRBV23-1 to TRBJ1-5, with unresolved D. TRBV23-1 is reported as an ORF; its role is uncertain. The CDR3 covers 14 residues. Trimming stripped 10 bases from V and 0 bases from J, with 13 bases between. The CDR3 sequence: CATTGFHSNQPQHF. The CDR3 nucleotides are TGCGCCACCACGGGTTTTCATAGCAATCAGCCCCAGCATTTT.

This clonotype showed up just a few times. The chain recombines TRBV20-1 with TRBJ2-2; 14 bases agree with TRBD2. The CDR3 runs to 15 residues. The V segment lost 1 base and the J segment 6 bases; nucleotides outside the gene matches: 1. The germline V gene encodes CDR1 DFQATT and CDR2 SNEGSKA (reference sequence). DNA for the CDR3: TGCAGTGCTAGAGCGACTAGCGGGGGGGCCGGGGAGCTGTTTTTT. It specifies CSARATSGGAGELFF.

This clonotype was observed a few times. J is TRBJ2-2 and V is TRBV11-2; 8 nucleotides align to TRBD2. CDR1 is SGHAT, CDR2 FQNNGV, per germline. The CDR3 totals 15 residues. J gave up 1 base and V 2 bases, and 0 bases lay outside the gene matches. In DNA form, the CDR3 reads TGTGCCAGCAGCTTACGGGGGGGGAACACCGGGGAGCTGTTTTTT. Translated, it gives CASSLRGGNTGELFF. The whole variable domain, remainder taken from reference TRBV11-2 and TRBJ2-2, is EAGVAQSPRYKIIEKRQSVAFWCNPISGHATLYWYQQILGQGPKLLIQFQNNGVVDDSQLPKDRFSAERLKGVDSTLKIQPAKLEDSAVYLCASSLRGGNTGELFFGEGSRLTVL.

A few counts support this clonotype. The rearrangement uses TRBV4-2 and TRBJ2-1; 7 positions agree with TRBD2. This CDR3 region has 18 residues. Germline values: CDR1 LGHNA, CDR2 YNFKEQ. The V gene end was trimmed by 1 base and the J gene end by 1 base; junction bases not matched to a gene: 10. In nucleotides, the CDR3 is TGTGCCAGCAGCCAAGGTGTACTGGCGGGAGTGTCCTACAATGAGCAGTTCTTC. It encodes CASSQGVLAGVSYNEQFF.

The chain links TRBV7-3 to TRBJ2-5; TRBD2 might be the D (5 bases). The CDR3 consists of 16 residues. Trimming left V 2 bases short and J 2 bases short, with 15 bases between. Germline V CDR1 and CDR2: SGHTA, FQGTGA. In nucleotides, the CDR3 is TGTGCCAGCAGCTTAGGCCTGGACTCCCCACAAGAGACCCAGTACTTC. Its protein is CASSLGLDSPQETQYF. The full variable domain, its missing parts supplied by reference TRBV7-3 and TRBJ2-5, is GAGVSQTPSNKVTEKGKYVELRCDPISGHTALYWYRQSLGQGPEFLIYFQGTGAADDSGLPNDRFFAVRPEGSVSTLKIQRTERGDSAVYLCASSLGLDSPQETQYFGPGTRLLVL.

The genes are TRBV3-1 and TRBJ1-6; 7 nucleotides line up with TRBD1. Germline lookup yields CDR1 LGHDT and CDR2 YNNKEL (reference sequence). The CDR3 length is 16 residues. Germline trimming cut 1 base from V and 10 bases from J; bases unmatched to any gene: 10. CDR3 residues: CASSQVVTGFRSPLHF. The CDR3 nucleotides are TGTGCCAGCAGCCAAGTCGTGACAGGGTTCCGCTCACCCCTCCACTTT.

The J gene is TRBJ2-2, the V gene TRBV5-5; no firm D call. This CDR3 contains 13 residues. Trimming shortened V by 4 bases and J by 4 bases, and 8 bases separated the two germline ends. The germline V gene encodes CDR1 SGHKS and CDR2 YYEKEE (reference sequence). For the CDR3, the DNA is TGTGCCAGCAGCGACTTCCTCACCGGGGAGCTGTTTTTT. Encoded protein: CASSDFLTGELFF.

This sequence joins TRBV20-1 and TRBJ1-5, with TRBD1 matching over 8 bases. Germline V gives CDR1 DFQATT, CDR2 SNEGSKA (reference sequence). CDR3 size: 15 residues. Unmatched junction bases numbered 13, after V lost 5 bases and J lost 7 bases. This chain's CDR3 is CSAVIIGQGGQPQHF. CDR3 nucleotide sequence: TGCAGTGCTGTAATAATAGGACAGGGTGGGCAGCCCCAGCATTTT.

This clonotype showed up many times. The chain has TRBV7-2 and TRBJ1-1; 7 nucleotides line up with TRBD1. In germline, CDR1 is SGHTA, CDR2 FQGNSA. V shed 4 bases and J 4 bases; nucleotides not matched to a gene: 3. CDR3 length equals 13 residues. The CDR3 nucleotides read TGTGCCAGCAGCTCGACAGGGAGCACTGAAGCTTTCTTT. Residues: CASSSTGSTEAFF.

J is TRBJ1-2 and V is TRBV7-2; D gene uncertain. The germline V gene encodes CDR1 SGHTA and CDR2 FQGNSA. Trimming stripped 5 bases from V and 4 bases from J, with 17 bases between. The CDR3 is 15 amino acids. The CDR3 protein is CASSQTYWRAYGYTF. CDR3 DNA sequence: TGTGCCAGCAGCCAAACTTATTGGCGGGCCTATGGCTACACCTTC.

This clonotype was counted ten times or more. The gene calls are TRBV7-8 and TRBJ2-1; D not certain. V lost 1 base and J 6 bases, leaving 13 bases between the germline ends. CDR3 length: 15 amino acids. The germline gives CDR1 SGHVS, CDR2 FQNEAQ. The CDR3 DNA reads as TGTGCCAGCAGCTTAGTGCCAGGCCTAGGCAATGAGCAGTTCTTC. Residues: CASSLVPGLGNEQFF.

The rearrangement uses TRBV12-3 or TRBV12-4 and TRBJ2-4; D tentatively reads TRBD1 or TRBD2 (5 bases each). The germline V and J ends were trimmed by 4 bases and 9 bases, with 16 bases remaining between them. The CDR3 totals 14 residues. The CDR3 loop reads CASSWTGNGGIQYF. The CDR3 DNA is TGTGCCAGCAGTTGGACTGGGAATGGGGGCATTCAGTACTTC.

The chain uses TRBV6-2 or TRBV6-3 and TRBJ1-5; D not certain. This CDR3 region has 18 residues. Looked up from germline, CDR1 is MNHEY and CDR2 is SVGEGT. V lost 0 bases and J 1 base, leaving 16 bases between the germline ends. The CDR3 DNA reads as TGTGCCAGCAGTTACTCGACGGCCAGTTTTTTGAGCAATCAGCCCCAGCATTTT. Amino acid sequence: CASSYSTASFLSNQPQHF.

The V and J genes are TRBV20-1 and TRBJ2-7; 7 bases are a match to TRBD1. Germline V gives CDR1 DFQATT, CDR2 SNEGSKA (reference sequence). The CDR3 sequence is 15 residues long. J gave up 1 base and V 2 bases, and 8 bases lay outside the gene matches. CDR3 in DNA: TGCAGTGCTAGAACGACAGGGTACGGGTCCTACGAGCAGTACTTC. Translated: CSARTTGYGSYEQYF.

Ten or more counts support this clonotype. The chain employs TRBV5-1 and TRBJ2-5; TRBD2 matches at 12 bases. Trimming took 0 bases from V and 2 from J; bases not matched to a gene: 2. CDR1 and CDR2 from the germline V gene are SGHRS and YFSETQ. There are 16 residues in the CDR3. This chain's CDR3 is CASSLGTSGKQETQYF. The CDR3 bases are TGCGCCAGCAGCTTGGGGACTAGCGGGAAACAAGAGACCCAGTACTTC.

This clonotype was detected once. The chain uses TRBV13 and TRBJ1-6; D gene unclear. The CDR3 consists of 12 residues. Per germline, CDR1 PRHDT and CDR2 FYEKMQ (reference sequence). Trimming took 5 bases from V and 13 from J, leaving 12 bases between them. The CDR3 region is CASSEGSGPLHF. The CDR3 DNA follows: TGTGCCAGCAGCGAAGGATCCGGGCCCCTCCACTTT.

The chain employs TRBV11-2 and TRBJ2-1; no reliable D call. Per germline, CDR1 SGHAT and CDR2 FQNNGV. The CDR3 contains 14 residues. V shed 2 bases and J shed 12 bases, with 17 bases lying between them. CDR3 sequence: CASSLLRATPPQFF. DNA for the CDR3: TGTGCCAGCAGCTTACTTCGAGCTACCCCCCCGCAGTTCTTC. The full variable domain, rest sourced from reference TRBV11-2 and TRBJ2-1, is EAGVAQSPRYKIIEKRQSVAFWCNPISGHATLYWYQQILGQGPKLLIQFQNNGVVDDSQLPKDRFSAERLKGVDSTLKIQPAKLEDSAVYLCASSLLRATPPQFFGPGTRLTVL.

CDR3 region: CASSVGASPKNIQYF. DNA for the CDR3: TGCGCCAGCAGCGTCGGGGCTTCTCCCAAAAACATTCAGTACTTC. V is TRBV4-3 and J is TRBJ2-4; D may match TRBD1 or TRBD2 (5 bases each). Germline-derived CDR1 and CDR2 are LGHNA and YSLEER. There are 15 residues in the CDR3. Trimming shortened V by 5 bases and J by 2 bases, and 13 bases separated the two germline ends.

V and J are TRBV4-3 and TRBJ2-3; 10 bases are shared with TRBD1. J gave up 1 base and V 2 bases, and 3 bases lay outside the gene matches. Germline V CDR1 and CDR2: LGHNA, YSLEER. The CDR3 spans 16 residues. This chain's CDR3 is CASSQLGQGGTDTQYF. DNA for the CDR3: TGCGCCAGCAGCCAACTAGGACAGGGGGGCACAGATACGCAGTATTTT.

This clonotype came up many times. V and J are TRBV20-1 and TRBJ2-1; D unclear. The CDR3 runs 11 residues. Between the trimmed V and J ends, which lost 6 bases and 4 bases, there was a span of 7 bases. In germline, CDR1 is DFQATT, CDR2 SNEGSKA (reference sequence). The CDR3 region has the DNA TGCAGTGCAGAAAATTACAATGAGCAGTTCTTC. Translation: CSAENYNEQFF.

The rearrangement uses TRBV5-1 and TRBJ2-1, with D maybe TRBD2 (5 bases). V was clipped by 1 base and J by 8 bases, with 13 bases between them. The CDR3 sequence is 14 residues long. Germline assignment: CDR1 SGHRS and CDR2 YFSETQ. The CDR3 here is CASSLLLARYEQFF. The CDR3 nucleotides are TGCGCCAGCAGCTTGCTCCTAGCCCGATATGAGCAGTTCTTC.

This clonotype was seen many times. The chain carries TRBV14 and TRBJ1-3; no clear D. The CDR3 is made up of 12 amino acids. The V end was cut by 0 bases, the J end by 5 bases, with 2 bases between. Germline CDR1 reads SGHDN; CDR2 reads FVKESK. CDR3 bases: TGTGCCAGCAGCCAAGATCGAAACACCATATATTTT. Residues: CASSQDRNTIYF.

There are a few counts of this clonotype. The chain recombines TRBV2 with TRBJ2-7, with 7 bases that match TRBD2. The CDR3 length is 15 residues. J was trimmed by 1 base and V by 6 bases; bases with no gene match: 9. Germline CDR1 reads SNHLY; CDR2 reads FYNNEI. Written as DNA, the CDR3 is TGTGCCAGCAGCGGTTTGAGCGGGGAGTCCTACGAGCAGTACTTC. This sequence encodes CASSGLSGESYEQYF. Full variable domain (remainder filled in from reference TRBV2 and TRBJ2-7): EPEVTQTPSHQVTQMGQEVILRCVPISNHLYFYWYRQILGQKVEFLVSFYNNEISEKSEIFDDQFSVERPDGSNFTLKIRSTKLEDSAMYFCASSGLSGESYEQYFGPGTRLTVT.